This T cell receptor beta chain was sequenced during a study of blood T cell repertoires in COVID-19. About the research overall: Sites across the United States, Italy and Spain contributed samples from acute and convalescent COVID-19.

Individuals aged roughly 18 to 95 years were recruited from roughly 22 US areas. Membership in each cohort depended on participant-reported clinical history. As handled by the study authors: Estimation of nucleated cell counts relied on the amplification of reference gene primers. Profiling relied on immunoSEQ multiplex PCR, and the TCRdb table lists in-frame clones only, not all of them. Clone size and the V and J calls come from that table; the DNA yielded D and trimming. This table has 490,000 or so clones, 80% to 90% appearing once. Trimming removed 4 bases from V and 8 bases from J, with 14 bases in between. CDR3 length: 13 amino acids. The germline V gene encodes CDR1 MNHEY and CDR2 SVGAGI.

The rearrangement joins TRBV6-5 to TRBJ1-2, with D perhaps matching TRBD1 (5 bases). This receptor was identified in a woman aged 60 to 75 who had recovered from COVID-19. Sequences were obtained from PBMCs or T cells enriched from blood (not recorded which). CDR3 residues: CASSSPGFGGYTF. The CDR3 nucleotides read TGTGCCAGCAGTTCCCCAGGGTTCGGGGGCTACACCTTC.